A selection of T cell receptor beta chains follows, all from one sample in a study of shared clonotypes between healthy human individuals. The protocol was immunoSEQ multiplex PCR, while the TCRdb copy is restricted to in-frame clones and leaves out a portion. The profile shows over 2 million clones, 92% of them singletons. Sequenced sample: naive CD4+ T cells from PBMCs. These receptors were taken from a man aged 18 to 29 in good health. Some clones in this sample may be carry-over from other donors' samples. The CDR3 runs from the conserved cysteine through the conserved F or W. A D gene is named only where the DNA matches it firmly.

TRBJ2-7 TRBV7-8 . CASSLVGASYEQYF TGTGCCAGCAGCTTAGTTGGGGCTTCCTACGAGCAGTACTTC
TRBJ2-3 TRBV7-2 TRBD1 CASSLGRGQGHTQYF TGTGCCAGCAGCTTAGGGAGGGGACAGGGACATACGCAGTATTTT
TRBJ2-7 TRBV28 . CASSSPGIQNNYEQYF TGTGCCAGCAGTTCCCCCGGCATCCAAAATAATTACGAGCAGTACTTC
TRBJ1-5 TRBV19 TRBD1 CASSIIRDRGREGNQPQHF TGTGCCAGTAGTATAATAAGGGACAGGGGGCGAGAGGGCAATCAGCCCCAGCATTTT
TRBJ2-5 TRBV6-1 . CASSLQDLQETQYF TGTGCCAGCAGCCTACAGGACCTGCAGGAGACCCAGTACTTC
TRBJ2-7 TRBV9 . CASSVDSLRDEQYF TGTGCCAGCAGCGTAGATTCATTGCGGGACGAGCAGTACTTC
TRBJ1-5 TRBV21-1 . CATGAGTPTGGMNQPQHF TGTGCCACCGGAGCAGGGACCCCGACAGGGGGGATGAATCAGCCCCAGCATTTT
TRBJ1-3 TRBV5-4 . CASSLGRNTIYF TGTGCCAGCAGCCTGGGACGAAACACCATATATTTT
TRBJ1-5 TRBV4-1 . CASSQRGYSNQPQHF TGCGCCAGCAGCCAGAGAGGGTATAGCAATCAGCCCCAGCATTTT
TRBJ2-7 TRBV5-1 TRBD2 CASSLFGGRGEQYF TGCGCCAGCAGCTTGTTCGGCGGGAGGGGGGAGCAGTACTTC
TRBJ2-1 TRBV11-3 TRBD1 CASKRDRGQEQFF TGTGCCAGCAAGCGGGACAGGGGGCAGGAGCAGTTCTTC
TRBJ1-2 TRBV19 TRBD1 CASSRQGSYYGYTF TGTGCCAGTAGCAGACAGGGAAGCTACTATGGCTACACCTTC
TRBJ2-1 TRBV28 . CASSSLGGKNNEQFF TGTGCCAGCAGTTCCCTGGGGGGAAAGAACAATGAGCAGTTCTTC
TRBJ1-1 TRBV6-1 TRBD1 CASMGQRNTEAFF TGTGCCAGCATGGGACAGAGGAACACTGAAGCTTTCTTT
TRBJ1-5 TRBV6-6 . CASSYSSVRDNQPQHF TGTGCCAGCAGTTACAGTAGTGTGCGGGACAATCAGCCCCAGCATTTT